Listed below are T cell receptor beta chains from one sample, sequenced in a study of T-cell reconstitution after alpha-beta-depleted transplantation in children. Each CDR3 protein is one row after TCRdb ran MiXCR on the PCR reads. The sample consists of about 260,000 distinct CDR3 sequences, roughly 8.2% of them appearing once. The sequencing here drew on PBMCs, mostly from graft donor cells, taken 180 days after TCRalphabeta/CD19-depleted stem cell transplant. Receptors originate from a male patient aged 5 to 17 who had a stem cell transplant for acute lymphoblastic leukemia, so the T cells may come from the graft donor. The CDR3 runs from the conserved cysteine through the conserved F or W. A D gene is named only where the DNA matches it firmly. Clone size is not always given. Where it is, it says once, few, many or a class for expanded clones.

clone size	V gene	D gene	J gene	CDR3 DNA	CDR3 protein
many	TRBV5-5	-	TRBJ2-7	TGTGCCAGCAGCTATCCAGGGAGCTCCTACGAGCAGTACTTC	CASSYPGSSYEQYF
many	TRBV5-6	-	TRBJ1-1	TGTGCCAGCAGCTCACAGACAGAGCTGAACACTGAAGCTTTCTTT	CASSSQTELNTEAFF
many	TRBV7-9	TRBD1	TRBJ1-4	TGTGCCAGCAGCAAGGGACAGTTTAATGAAAAACTGTTTTTT	CASSKGQFNEKLFF
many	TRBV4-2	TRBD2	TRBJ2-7	TGTGCCAGCTGTCTCGGGACTAGCGGGGCGCACGAGCAGTACTTC	CASCLGTSGAHEQYF
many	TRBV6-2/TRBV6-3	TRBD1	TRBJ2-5	TGTGCCAGCAGGGGGACAGTCCGAGAGACCCAGTACTTC	CASRGTVRETQYF
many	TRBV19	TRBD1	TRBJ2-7	TGTGCCAGTAGTCAACCGGGACAGGCCTACGAGCAGTACTTC	CASSQPGQAYEQYF
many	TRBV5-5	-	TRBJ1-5	TGTGCCAGCAGCGCCTGGGGTGATCCGCCCCAGCATTTT	CASSAWGDPPQHF
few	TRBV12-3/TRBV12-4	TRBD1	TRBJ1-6	TGTGCCAGCAGTTTTTTCGGACAGGCTCATAATTCACCCCTCCACTTT	CASSFFGQAHNSPLHF
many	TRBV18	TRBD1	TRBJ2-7	TGTGCCAGCTCACGGACAGGGGGCTACGAGCAGTACTTC	CASSRTGGYEQYF
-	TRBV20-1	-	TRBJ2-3	TGCAGTGCTAGTAGCTACCTCACAGATACGCAGTATTTT	CSASSYLTDTQYF
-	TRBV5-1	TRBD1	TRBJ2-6	TGCGCCAGCAGCACTCACGGACAGGAGACGGCCGCTGGGGCCAACGTCCTGACTTTC	CASSTHGQETAAGANVLTF
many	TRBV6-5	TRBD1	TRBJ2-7	TGTGCCAGCAGTTCCGCGACAGGGGGGTTTGTTAAGCAGTACTTC	CASSSATGGFVKQYF
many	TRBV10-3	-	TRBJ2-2	TGTGCCATCAGACGGGCTTCGAACACCGGGGAGCTGTTTTTT	CAIRRASNTGELFF
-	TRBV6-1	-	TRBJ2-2	TGTGCCAGCAGTGCCCTCCAGGGCACCGGGGAGCTGTTTTTT	CASSALQGTGELFF
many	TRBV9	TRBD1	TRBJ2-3	TGTGCCAGCAGCAGTAGGGACAGGGGTCCCACAGATACGCAGTATTTT	CASSSRDRGPTDTQYF
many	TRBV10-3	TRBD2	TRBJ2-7	TGTGCCATCAGCCTACGCGGGACTAGCGAACAGGGAGAGCAGTACTTC	CAISLRGTSEQGEQYF
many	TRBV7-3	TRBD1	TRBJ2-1	TGTGCCAGCAGCTTGGACAGGGGCGGCTACAATGAGCAGTTCTTC	CASSLDRGGYNEQFF
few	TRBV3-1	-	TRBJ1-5	TGTGCCAGCAGCCAAGGCCTCCGGGACACGAATCAGCCCCAGCATTTT	CASSQGLRDTNQPQHF
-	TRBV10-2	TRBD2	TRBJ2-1	TGCGCCACCACGGGGACTAGCTCGTACAATGAGCAGTTCTTC	CATTGTSSYNEQFF
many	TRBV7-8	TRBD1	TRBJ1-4	TGTGCCAGCAGCTCATCCCGGAGTGGACAGGGGGGAGAAAAACTGTTTTTT	CASSSSRSGQGGEKLFF
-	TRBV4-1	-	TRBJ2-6	TGCGCCAGCAGCCAATTGTTTTACTCTGGGGCCAACGTCCTGACTTTC	CASSQLFYSGANVLTF
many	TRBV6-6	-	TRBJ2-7	TGTGCCAGCAGTAGGGAAGGGGCCTACGAGCAGTACTTC	CASSREGAYEQYF
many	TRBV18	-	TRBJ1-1	TGTGCCAGCTCACCTCTGGGAGCGATGAACACTGAAGCTTTCTTT	CASSPLGAMNTEAFF
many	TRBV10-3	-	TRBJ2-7	TGTGCCATCAGTGACGCTGGACTAAACTACGAGCAGTACTTC	CAISDAGLNYEQYF
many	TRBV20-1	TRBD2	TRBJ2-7	TGCAGTGCTAGAGATGGAGCTAGCGGAACACTTTACGAGCAGTACTTC	CSARDGASGTLYEQYF
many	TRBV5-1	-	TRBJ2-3	TGCGCCAGCAGCTTGGCCGGGCTAGCAGGGACAGATACGCAGTATTTT	CASSLAGLAGTDTQYF
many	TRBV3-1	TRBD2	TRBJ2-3	TGTGCCAGCAGCCATAGAAGGCCAGCGGGAGGGCGAAGAGATACGCAGTATTTT	CASSHRRPAGGRRDTQYF
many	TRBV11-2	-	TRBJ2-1	TGTGCCAGCAGCTTATCCTATAACTCTAAGCAGTTCTTC	CASSLSYNSKQFF
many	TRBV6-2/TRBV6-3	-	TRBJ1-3	TGTGCCAGCAGTTACTCCGGGATGTTCTCTGGAAACACCATATATTTT	CASSYSGMFSGNTIYF
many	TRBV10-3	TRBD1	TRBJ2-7	TGTGCCATCAGTGGGGACAGGGCCTACGAGCAGTACTTC	CAISGDRAYEQYF
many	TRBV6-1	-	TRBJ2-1	TGTGCCAGCAGCAGGGGAAGACCATACAATGAGCAGTTCTTC	CASSRGRPYNEQFF
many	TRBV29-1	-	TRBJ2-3	TGCAGCGTTGAGGCTGGAGGGAGCACAGATACGCAGTATTTT	CSVEAGGSTDTQYF
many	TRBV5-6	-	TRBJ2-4	TGTGCCAGCAGGGTACAGGGCACTGCCATTCAGTACTTC	CASRVQGTAIQYF
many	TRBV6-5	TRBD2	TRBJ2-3	TGTGCCAGCAGTTACTCCGGACTAGCGGGGGGGCCGACAGATACGCAGTATTTT	CASSYSGLAGGPTDTQYF
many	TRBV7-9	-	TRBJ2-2	TGTGCCAGCAGCTTTCCGGGGGCCAACACCGGGGAGCTGTTTTTT	CASSFPGANTGELFF
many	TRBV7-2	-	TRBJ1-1	TGTGCCAGCAGCTCGATGGGCCCGAACACTGAAGCTTTCTTT	CASSSMGPNTEAFF
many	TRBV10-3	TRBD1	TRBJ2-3	TGTGCCATCAGTGAGGGACAGGGGGAAACAGATACGCAGTATTTT	CAISEGQGETDTQYF
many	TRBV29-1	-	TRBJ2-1	TGCAGCGTTGCGAGAGGACGGGGCCCTAGGGAGCAGTTCTTC	CSVARGRGPREQFF
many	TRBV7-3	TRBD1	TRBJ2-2	TGTGCCAGCAGCCTTTTCCCGGGACAGGGGCGTAACACCGGGGAGCTGTTTTTT	CASSLFPGQGRNTGELFF
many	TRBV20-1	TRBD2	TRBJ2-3	TGCAGTGCTAGACGTGGACTAGCGGCCGGCACAGATACGCAGTATTTT	CSARRGLAAGTDTQYF
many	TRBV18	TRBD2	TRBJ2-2	TGTGCCAGCTCACCACAAAAAGCGGGAGCGTACACCGGGGAGCTGTTTTTT	CASSPQKAGAYTGELFF
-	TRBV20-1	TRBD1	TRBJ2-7	TGCAGTGCGACCAAGACAGGGTCCTACGAGCAGTACTTC	CSATKTGSYEQYF
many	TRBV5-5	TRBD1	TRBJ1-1	TGTGCCAGCAGCTTGGTGGGGACAGGGATGAACACTGAAGCTTTCTTT	CASSLVGTGMNTEAFF
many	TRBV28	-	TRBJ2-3	TGTGCCAGCAGTTTAGGTTTCTATGGAAGCACAGATACGCAGTATTTT	CASSLGFYGSTDTQYF
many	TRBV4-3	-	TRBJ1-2	TGCGCCAGCAGCCAAGAGCAACGCAGGGTGAGCTATGGCTACACCTTC	CASSQEQRRVSYGYTF
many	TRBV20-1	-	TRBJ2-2	TGCAGTGCTAGCCCCCGGGGAACCGGGGAGCTGTTTTTT	CSASPRGTGELFF
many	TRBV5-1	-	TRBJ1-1	TGCGCCAGCAGAAGGGTGGCAGGGGAGGCTTTCTTT	CASRRVAGEAFF
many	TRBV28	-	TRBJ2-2	TGTGCCAGTTTGTATGGCACCGGGGAGCTGTTTTTT	CASLYGTGELFF
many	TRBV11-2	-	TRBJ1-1	TGTGCCAGCAGCTTAGAAGGGGCGTTCGGGTTTAGGAACACTGAAGCTTTCTTT	CASSLEGAFGFRNTEAFF
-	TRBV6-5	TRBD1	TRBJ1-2	TGTGCCGGCAGTTACCAGGGGGGATTAGGCTACACCTTC	CAGSYQGGLGYTF
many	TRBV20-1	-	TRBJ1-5	TGCAGTGCTAGAGACAGGACATACAATCAGCCCCAGCATTTT	CSARDRTYNQPQHF